These 21 T cell receptor beta chains originate from one sample sequenced in a study of cytomegalovirus exposure and HLA in healthy donors. The PCR used 60 Vbeta and 13 Jbeta primers. Assay used: immunoSEQ multiplex PCR; TCRdb lists only in-frame clones, some missing. The table includes about 100,000 clones, roughly 80% detected once. Sequenced input: PBMCs. The receptor set was obtained from a man under 40 in good health and CMV-seronegative.

The chain has TRBV4-1 and TRBJ2-2; a possible D gene is TRBD1 (5 bases). Germline CDR1 is MGHRA and CDR2 is YSYEKL. Between the trimmed V and J ends, which lost 3 bases and 1 base, there was a span of 6 bases. The CDR3 loop spans 14 amino acids. Here the CDR3 reads CASSHGQNTGELFF. CDR3 DNA: TGCGCCAGCAGCCATGGACAGAACACCGGGGAGCTGTTTTTT.

With regard to this clone: A much bigger clone sits one base away, suggesting this may be a read error. Other DNA sequences in the sample encode the same CDR3. The V call is TRBV27, the J call TRBJ2-3; the D is unclear. Germline V gives CDR1 MNHEY, CDR2 SMNVEV (reference sequence). The CDR3 extends over 12 amino acids. V gave up 6 bases and J gave up 2 bases, with 6 bases separating them. CDR3 sequence (DNA): TGTGCCAGCAGCCCTACCACAGATACGCAGTATTTT. This gives the protein CASSPTTDTQYF.

This chain connects TRBV23-1 to TRBJ1-2; a possible D gene is TRBD1 (6 bases). TRBV23-1 falls under the ORF class, with uncertain function. Trimming cost V 4 bases and J 3 bases, with 21 bases left between them. The CDR3 contains 17 residues. The CDR3 coding sequence is TGCGCCAGCAGTCTCCCGTCGCCAGGGGTTGAAGACTATGGCTACACCTTC. Its translation: CASSLPSPGVEDYGYTF.

The chain combines TRBV4-2 with TRBJ2-3, with a weak D call TRBD1 (6 bases). This CDR3 contains 16 residues. Between the trimmed V and J ends, which lost 0 bases and 4 bases, there was a span of 14 bases. CDR1 is LGHNA, CDR2 YNFKEQ, per germline. CDR3 loop: CASSQDTGKDADTQYF. CDR3 DNA: TGTGCCAGCAGCCAAGATACAGGGAAGGATGCAGATACGCAGTATTTT.

The chain has TRBV4-1 and TRBJ2-1; 10 bases map to TRBD2. CDR1 is MGHRA, CDR2 YSYEKL, per germline. The junction had 11 bases not matched to a gene; V was cut back by 0 bases and J by 9 bases. The CDR3 extends over 17 amino acids. The CDR3 DNA reads as TGCGCCAGCAGCCAAGATGAGAGGACTAGCGGCAGTGGTGAGCAGTTCTTC. It yields the protein CASSQDERTSGSGEQFF.

The chain uses TRBV10-2 and TRBJ1-5, with TRBD1 matching over 8 bases. After removal of 6 bases from V and 4 bases from J, the junction contained 5 bases not matched to a gene. Per the germline V gene, CDR1 is WSHSY and CDR2 is SAAADI. The CDR3 has 14 amino acids. CDR3 in DNA: TGCGCCAGCAGAGAGGGACAGGTTAATCAGCCCCAGCATTTT. Amino acid sequence: CASREGQVNQPQHF.

The rearrangement uses TRBV6-1 and TRBJ2-7, with 11 bases identical to TRBD1. The CDR3 spans 15 residues. The germline V gene encodes CDR1 MNHNS and CDR2 SASEGT. J gave up 4 bases and V 3 bases, and 5 bases lay outside the gene matches. The CDR3 DNA reads as TGTGCCAGCAGTGATTCCGGGACAGGGGGATACGAGCAGTACTTC. This codes for CASSDSGTGGYEQYF.

This clone was observed once. J is TRBJ2-7 and V is TRBV7-8, with D perhaps matching TRBD1 (6 bases). This CDR3 has 14 amino acids. Germline CDR1 and CDR2: SGHVS and FQNEAQ. Trimming took off 5 bases at V and 1 base at J, with 12 bases between the two ends. This CDR3 is CASSPRDTSYEQYF. CDR3 nucleotides: TGTGCCAGCAGCCCCCGGGACACTTCCTACGAGCAGTACTTC.

This clone was observed a single time. The chain recombines TRBV9 with TRBJ2-7; 13 nucleotides agree with TRBD2. The trim removed 4 bases at V and 5 bases at J, leaving 3 bases unmatched. Germline-derived CDR1 and CDR2 are SGDLS and YYNGEE. The CDR3 has 14 amino acids. The CDR3 loop is CASSLGTSGNEQYF. CDR3 bases: TGTGCCAGCAGCCTTGGGACTAGCGGGAACGAGCAGTACTTC.

This clone was seen a handful of times. This rearrangement joins TRBV6-5 to TRBJ1-6; D is ambiguous. V dropped 2 bases and J dropped 11 bases, with 13 bases sitting between them. Germline CDR1 MNHEY, CDR2 SVGAGI. CDR3 length equals 14 residues. DNA of the CDR3: TGTGCCAGCAGTTACGGGCAGATAAAGACACCCCTCCACTTT. It specifies CASSYGQIKTPLHF.

V and J are TRBV19 and TRBJ1-1; D remains unclear. Germline V gene data show CDR1 as LNHDA and CDR2 as SQIVND (reference sequence). V lost 7 bases, J lost 3 bases, and 12 bases lay in between. The CDR3 loop spans 13 amino acids. The CDR3 spells CASTWESDTEAFF. CDR3 DNA sequence: TGTGCCAGTACTTGGGAGTCGGACACTGAAGCTTTCTTT.

This clone has more than one count but fewer than ten. J is TRBJ1-5 and V is TRBV6-1, with D perhaps matching TRBD1 (5 bases). Germline V gene data show CDR1 as MNHNS and CDR2 as SASEGT. V lost 10 bases, J lost 4 bases, and 20 bases lay in between. The CDR3 is made up of 15 amino acids. The chain's CDR3 is CATHRQPQFNQPQHF. In DNA, the CDR3 is TGTGCCACCCATCGACAGCCGCAATTTAATCAGCCCCAGCATTTT.

The chain carries TRBV30 and TRBJ1-2, with TRBD1 as a possible D gene (5 bases). In germline, CDR1 is GTSNPN, CDR2 SVGIG (reference sequence). The ends were cut back, 0 bases at V and 2 bases at J, with 7 bases in the middle. This CDR3 is built from 13 residues. CDR3 residues: CAWSVSGNYGYTF. The CDR3 bases are TGTGCCTGGAGTGTATCAGGGAACTATGGCTACACCTTC.

The rearrangement uses TRBV6-1 and TRBJ1-5; D is possibly TRBD1 (5 bases). Germline V gives CDR1 MNHNS, CDR2 SASEGT. Between the trimmed V and J ends, which lost 6 bases and 0 bases, there was a span of 12 bases. There are 15 residues in the CDR3. The CDR3 DNA sequence: TGTGCCAGCAGGCTGACAGAGAATAGCAATCAGCCCCAGCATTTT. It encodes CASRLTENSNQPQHF.

V gene TRBV6-4 combines with J gene TRBJ2-3; TRBD1 might be the D (6 bases). Germline V gives CDR1 MRHNA, CDR2 SNTAGT. This CDR3 contains 15 residues. The V end lost 2 bases, the J end lost 2 bases, and 11 bases lay between the germline ends. The CDR3 sequence: CASSDQQGPTDTQYF. In nucleotides, the CDR3 is TGTGCCAGCAGTGACCAGCAGGGGCCCACAGATACGCAGTATTTT.

V gene TRBV4-1 combines with J gene TRBJ2-7, with D maybe TRBD1 (5 bases). V was cut by 3 bases and J by 3 bases, with 12 bases left in between. The CDR3 has 14 amino acids. Germline CDR1 is MGHRA and CDR2 is YSYEKL. This chain's CDR3 is CASSHLGQGYEQYF. DNA of the CDR3: TGCGCCAGCAGCCATCTTGGGCAGGGCTACGAGCAGTACTTC.

J is TRBJ2-5 and V is TRBV15; D gene unclear. CDR1 is LNHNV and CDR2 is YYDKDF in the germline V gene (reference sequence). V shed 8 bases and J shed 5 bases, with 15 bases lying between them. This CDR3 is 13 amino acids long. The CDR3, as DNA: TGTGCCACCGCAGAGGCGCAGCCGGAGACCCAGTACTTC. It yields the protein CATAEAQPETQYF.

The chain recombines TRBV28 with TRBJ1-6; a possible D gene is TRBD1 (5 bases). This CDR3 is 16 amino acids long. Germline CDR1 is MDHEN and CDR2 is SYDVKM. Trimming took off 2 bases at V and 7 bases at J, with 15 bases between the two ends. The CDR3, as DNA: TGTGCCAGCAGTTTAGGGATGGGGCGGATAAATTCACCCCTCCACTTT. Its protein product is CASSLGMGRINSPLHF. Drawing the rest from reference TRBV28 and TRBJ1-6, the complete variable domain is DVKVTQSSRYLVKRTGEKVFLECVQDMDHENMFWYRQDPGLGLRLIYFSYDVKMKEKGDIPEGYSVSREKKERFSLILESASTNQTSMYLCASSLGMGRINSPLHFGNGTRLTVT.

The genes are TRBV6-4 and TRBJ2-3; TRBD2 aligns across 7 bases. Trimming removed 2 bases from V and 2 bases from J; junction bases left unmatched: 7. CDR3 length: 16 amino acids. Germline V CDR1 and CDR2: MRHNA, SNTAGT. CDR3 nucleotide sequence: TGTGCCAGCAGTGACCGTTGGACTAGTGACACAGATACGCAGTATTTT. Translated, it gives CASSDRWTSDTDTQYF.

This clone was seen ten or more times. This chain joins TRBV19 and TRBJ1-5, with TRBD1 matching over 7 bases. V dropped 5 bases and J dropped 4; count of bases not matched to a gene: 14. Per the germline V gene, CDR1 is LNHDA and CDR2 is SQIVND (reference sequence). There are 17 residues in the CDR3. This CDR3 reads CASSPITDRVPNQPQHF. The DNA for the CDR3 is TGTGCCAGTAGTCCGATAACCGACAGGGTGCCAAATCAGCCCCAGCATTTT. The full variable domain, with the rest looked up from reference TRBV19 and TRBJ1-5, is DGGITQSPKYLFRKEGQNVTLSCEQNLNHDAMYWYRQDPGQGLRLIYYSQIVNDFQKGDIAEGYSVSREKKESFPLTVTSAQKNPTAFYLCASSPITDRVPNQPQHFGDGTRLSIL.

The chain joins TRBV4-1 to TRBJ1-3; D is ambiguous. V was pared by 3 bases and J by 0 bases, with 15 bases between. CDR1 and CDR2 from the germline V gene are MGHRA and YSYEKL. The CDR3 has 17 residues. Here the CDR3 reads CASSHPGMVVSGNTIYF. CDR3 DNA sequence: TGCGCCAGCAGCCACCCCGGTATGGTCGTCTCTGGAAACACCATATATTTT.